This T cell receptor beta chain originates from a study of response to subunit inactivated influenza vaccine. Findings and caveats of the study: T cells newly recruited by each seasonal influenza vaccination are few, the authors suggested.

One entry per CDR3 protein, called by TCRdb with MiXCR from the RT-PCR reads. Among a few hundred thousand distinct CDR3 sequences listed, 21% were seen once. This clonotype was seen a few times. Its target is not known. Trimming shortened V by 4 bases and J by 0 bases, and 6 bases separated the two germline ends. Germline assignment: CDR1 LNHDA and CDR2 SQIVND (reference sequence). The CDR3 has 14 amino acids. V gene TRBV19 combines with J gene TRBJ2-2; D gene uncertain. Material: PBMCs from blood, obtained 21 months after vaccination. The TCR sequence derives from a man aged 50 to 75 who received an inactivated influenza vaccine. CDR3 region: CASSKLSNTGELFF. In DNA form, the CDR3 reads TGTGCCAGTAGTAAGCTCTCGAACACCGGGGAGCTGTTTTTT.